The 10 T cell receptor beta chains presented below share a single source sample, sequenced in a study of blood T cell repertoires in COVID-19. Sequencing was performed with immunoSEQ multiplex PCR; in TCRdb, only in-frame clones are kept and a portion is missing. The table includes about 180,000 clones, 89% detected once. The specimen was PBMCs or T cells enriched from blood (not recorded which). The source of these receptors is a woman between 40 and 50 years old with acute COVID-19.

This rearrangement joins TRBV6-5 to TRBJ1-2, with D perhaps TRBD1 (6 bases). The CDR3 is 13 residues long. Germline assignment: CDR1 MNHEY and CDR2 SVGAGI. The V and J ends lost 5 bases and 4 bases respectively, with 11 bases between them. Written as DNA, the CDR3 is TGTGCCAGCAGTCCCGGGGGGCGCTATGGCTACACCTTC. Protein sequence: CASSPGGRYGYTF.

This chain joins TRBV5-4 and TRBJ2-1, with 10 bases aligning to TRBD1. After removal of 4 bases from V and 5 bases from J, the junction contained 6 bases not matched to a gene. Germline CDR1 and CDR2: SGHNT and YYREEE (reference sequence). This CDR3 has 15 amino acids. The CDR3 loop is CASSQGGTGDNEQFF. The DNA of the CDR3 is TGTGCCAGCAGCCAAGGCGGGACAGGGGACAATGAGCAGTTCTTC.

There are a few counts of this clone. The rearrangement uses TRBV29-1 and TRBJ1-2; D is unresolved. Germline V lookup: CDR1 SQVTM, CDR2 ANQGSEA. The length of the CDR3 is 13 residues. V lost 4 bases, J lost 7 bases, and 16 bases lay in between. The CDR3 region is CSVVVVFGGGYTF. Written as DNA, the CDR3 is TGCAGCGTTGTCGTGGTTTTTGGAGGTGGCTACACCTTC. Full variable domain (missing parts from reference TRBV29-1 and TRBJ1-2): SAVISQKPSRDICQRGTSLTIQCQVDSQVTMMFWYRQQPGQSLTLIATANQGSEATYESGFVIDKFPISRPNLTFSTLTVSNMSPEDSSIYLCSVVVVFGGGYTFGSGTRLTVV.

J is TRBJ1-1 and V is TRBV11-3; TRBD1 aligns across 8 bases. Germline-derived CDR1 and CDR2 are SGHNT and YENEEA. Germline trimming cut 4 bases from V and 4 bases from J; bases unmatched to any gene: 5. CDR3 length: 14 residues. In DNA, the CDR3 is TGTGCCAGCAGCTCAGGGGGCCGGGGCACTGAAGCTTTCTTT. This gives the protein CASSSGGRGTEAFF.

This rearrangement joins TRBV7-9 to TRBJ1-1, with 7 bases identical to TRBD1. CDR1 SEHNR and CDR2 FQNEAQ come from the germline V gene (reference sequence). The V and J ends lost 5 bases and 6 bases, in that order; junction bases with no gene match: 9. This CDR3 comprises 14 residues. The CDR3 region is CASSNRDSSPEAFF. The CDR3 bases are TGTGCCAGCAGCAACCGGGACAGTTCCCCTGAAGCTTTCTTT.

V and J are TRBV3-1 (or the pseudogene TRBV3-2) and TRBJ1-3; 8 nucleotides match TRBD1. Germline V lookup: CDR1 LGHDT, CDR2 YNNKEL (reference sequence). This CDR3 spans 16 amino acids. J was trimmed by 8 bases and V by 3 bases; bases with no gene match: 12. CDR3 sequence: CASSQGSVDRVYTIYF. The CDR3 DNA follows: TGTGCCAGCAGCCAGGGGTCGGTGGACAGGGTATACACCATATATTTT.

The CDR3 spells CASSQGAGGNAFF. As DNA, the CDR3 is TGCGCCAGCAGCCAAGGTGCGGGTGGGAACGCTTTCTTT. The J gene is TRBJ1-1, the V gene TRBV4-1; no definite D call. The CDR3 extends over 13 amino acids. In germline, CDR1 is MGHRA, CDR2 YSYEKL. V dropped 1 base and J dropped 11 bases, with 14 bases sitting between them.

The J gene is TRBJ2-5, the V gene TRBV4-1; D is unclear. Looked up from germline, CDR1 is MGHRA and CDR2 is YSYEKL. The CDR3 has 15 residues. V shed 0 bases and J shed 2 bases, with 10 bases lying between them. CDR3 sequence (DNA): TGCGCCAGCAGCCAAGATTTGGGCAGGCAAGAGACCCAGTACTTC. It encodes CASSQDLGRQETQYF.

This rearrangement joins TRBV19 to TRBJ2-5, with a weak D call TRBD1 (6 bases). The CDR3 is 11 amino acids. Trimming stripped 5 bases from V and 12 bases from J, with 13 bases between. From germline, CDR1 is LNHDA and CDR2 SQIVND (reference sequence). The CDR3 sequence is CASSSRDTEYF. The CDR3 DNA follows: TGTGCCAGTAGTTCCCGGGACACTGAGTACTTC.

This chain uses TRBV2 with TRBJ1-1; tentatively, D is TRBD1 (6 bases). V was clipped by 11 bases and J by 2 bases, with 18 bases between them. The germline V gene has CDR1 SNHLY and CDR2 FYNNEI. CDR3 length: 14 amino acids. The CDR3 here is CAGRNRALNTEAFF. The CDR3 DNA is TGTGCCGGAAGAAACAGGGCCCTAAACACTGAAGCTTTCTTT.